This section outlines one T cell receptor (beta chain) sequence together with its context. This clonotype occurred a few times. Its antigen is still unknown. There are no base qualities to consult, and no much larger clone falls within one base. The record originates from a study of regulatory T cells in long-lasting Graves disease (TCRdb year 2021). About the study as a whole: Persistent Graves' disease was defined as antithyroid drug treatment for over 5 years with persistently positive TSH receptor autoantibodies. This study used TCR sequencing and RNA sequencing of peripheral blood to compare persistent Graves' disease patients against newly diagnosed Graves' disease patients. The study was conducted in China and was registered as a clinical trial. A total of roughly 33 samples were covered by TCR sequencing, comprising approximately 13 persistent and around 20 newly diagnosed Graves' disease patients. Antithyroid drugs had been taken for about 10.3 years on average by persistent Graves' disease patients in the clinical cohort.

Receptors were amplified or captured by multiplex PCR. The sequencer listed for this sample is Illumina HiSeq 4000. TCR beta libraries were built with iRepertoire HTBI primers and Arm-PCR amplification of CDR3 regions. PCR products were gel purified before sequencing. The study's own analysis went as follows. Across samples, about 64 TRBV and 13 to 15 TRBJ segments were identified and used for gene usage analysis of CDR3 amino acid clonotypes. COPE and FqMerger were used to merge the filtered high-quality paired reads into contigs. BLAST was used to align contigs to IMGT TRBV, TRBD and TRBJ reference genes, and CDR3 was defined according to IMGT. Highly expanded clones were defined as clonotypes with a frequency above 0.1%. Shannon entropy was used to measure repertoire diversity, and the Gini coefficient was used to measure V-J evenness. Clonotypes shared by more than one individual were considered public. TCRdb itself trimmed the public reads at Q25 with fastp, ran MiXCR and retained productive beta chains. Each record represents a unique CDR3 protein, reported with the most common genes and DNA among its rows. The V and J calls, along with clone size, are taken from TCRdb and not from the paper's own processing. The sample table contains about 340,000 distinct CDR3 sequences; only one count was recorded for about 20% of them. Of the sample, less than 35% is held by the ten largest clones.

The research as a whole found: Because the primary lesion, thyroid tissue, could not be accessed, the study looked at peripheral blood alone. Patients with persistent disease shared more public clonotypes (about 2,700) than newly diagnosed patients did (about 970). Compared with newly diagnosed patients, persistent Graves' disease patients had lower TCR Shannon entropy and fewer highly expanded clones, which suggests clonal expansion. The authors noted that the small sample size was a limitation that may lower accuracy. Sequencing and analysis were restricted to the TCR beta chain.

The time point label here, explained by the study, means: persistent/refractory GD, antithyroid drugs over 5 years with positive TRAb. For both TCR sequencing and RNA sequencing, RNA was extracted from PBMCs in TRIzol. The diagnosis of Graves' disease followed American Thyroid Association guidelines. Recruitment of patients was carried out at an endocrinology department in Xi'an, China. Each patient gave approximately 8.8 milliliters of peripheral blood, collected in an EDTA anticoagulant tube. Ficoll Paque Plus density gradient separation was used to isolate PBMCs, and no further T cell sorting was done. RNA quality was checked with an Agilent 2100 Bioanalyzer and agarose gel, and concentration with a NanoDrop 2000. This clonotype originated in a female donor with Graves disease. This sample comprised peripheral blood mononuclear cells (PBMCs), obtained when the disease was refractory, from a patient treated with antithyroid drugs.

The CDR3 loop reads CASGILQGLSRDQPQHF. In nucleotides, the sequence is TGTGCCAGCGGAATTTTACAGGGACTATCCCGAGATCAGCCCCAGCATTTT. The rearranged segments are TRBV28 and TRBJ1-5; TRBD1 is perhaps the D gene, given 6 matching bases. The CDR3 runs 17 residues from the cysteine to the phenylalanine. Just the 51-base CDR3 DNA is kept, in frame starting at base 1. CDR1 and CDR2, per the germline V gene, are MDHEN and SYDVKM. V is shortened by 8 bases, J by 5 bases, and the region joining them spans 25 bases.